Presented here are 25 T cell receptor beta chains from one specimen sequenced in a study of T-cell memory formation after mild COVID-19. MiXCR, applied by TCRdb to the 5' RACE reads, yields one record per CDR3 protein. The sample shows hundreds of thousands of distinct CDR3 sequences, about a fifth of them seen only once. The material sequenced was PBMCs or a T cell subset sorted from them (not recorded which). These receptors were collected from an adult woman who had mild COVID-19 (a few samples of this study predate the infection). Cell type and time point are not known.

The chain employs TRBV6-1 and TRBJ1-2, with TRBD1 matching 8 bases. Germline CDR1 reads MNHNS; CDR2 reads SASEGT. The V gene end was trimmed by 7 bases and the J gene end by 7 bases; junction bases not matched to a gene: 11. The CDR3 totals 14 residues. Here the CDR3 DNA reads TGTGCCAGCAATACCCGGTTGGGGACAGGTGGCTACACCTTC. As protein: CASNTRLGTGGYTF.

The V and J genes are TRBV4-3 and TRBJ2-1, with D unclear. The CDR3 contains 14 residues. Trimming pared 1 base from V and 10 bases from J, leaving 14 bases between. The germline V gene encodes CDR1 LGHNA and CDR2 YSLEER. CDR3 in amino acids: CASSQVSPPAEQFF. For the CDR3, the DNA is TGCGCCAGCAGCCAAGTGTCCCCCCCGGCCGAGCAGTTCTTC.

The CDR3 protein is CAWMGAGPWFF. The CDR3 DNA follows: TGTGCCTGGATGGGGGCGGGACCCTGGTTCTTC. The genes are TRBV30 and TRBJ2-1; D is possibly TRBD1 or TRBD2 (6 bases each). The CDR3 has 11 amino acids. Trimming shortened V by 4 bases and J by 15 bases, and 16 bases separated the two germline ends. Germline-derived CDR1 and CDR2 are GTSNPN and SVGIG (reference sequence).

This clonotype was detected many times. The genes are TRBV10-3 and TRBJ2-1, with D perhaps matching TRBD2 (5 bases). Looked up from germline, CDR1 is ENHRY and CDR2 is SYGVKD. Deletions cut 2 bases from V and 8 bases from J, with 25 bases between. The CDR3 consists of 18 residues. The CDR3 loop is CAISEAKVSGSFADEQFF. CDR3 DNA sequence: TGTGCCATCAGTGAGGCCAAAGTCAGCGGTTCCTTCGCAGATGAGCAGTTCTTC.

Only a few counts were recorded for this clonotype. The CDR3 bases are TGTGCCAGCAGCGGGGGACTAGCGGGAGAGACCCAGTACTTC. It encodes CASSGGLAGETQYF. The chain couples TRBV9 to TRBJ2-5; 12 nucleotides line up with TRBD2. Per the germline V gene, CDR1 is SGDLS and CDR2 is YYNGEE. This CDR3 comprises 14 residues. V lost 3 bases, J lost 4 bases, and 1 base stayed unmatched.

V gene TRBV7-2 combines with J gene TRBJ2-1; TRBD2 agrees at 10 bases. Germline loops: CDR1 SGHTA, CDR2 FQGNSA. The CDR3 runs 16 residues. V shed 5 bases and J 9 bases; nucleotides not matched to a gene: 13. CDR3: CASSPPGSGRPGEQFF. CDR3 nucleotide sequence: TGTGCCAGCAGCCCACCGGGTAGCGGGAGGCCGGGTGAGCAGTTCTTC.

This clonotype was counted only a few times. The rearrangement joins TRBV11-2 to TRBJ2-7; D perhaps matches TRBD1 (5 bases). In germline, CDR1 is SGHAT, CDR2 FQNNGV. The length of the CDR3 is 13 residues. The germline V and J ends were trimmed by 0 bases and 7 bases, with 10 bases remaining between them. The CDR3 sequence: CASSLDQGSEQYF. Written as DNA, the CDR3 is TGTGCCAGCAGCTTAGATCAGGGTTCGGAGCAGTACTTC.

V is TRBV5-1 and J is TRBJ2-7; tentative D call: TRBD2 (6 bases). V was clipped by 4 bases and J by 2 bases, with 13 bases between them. CDR3 length: 14 residues. CDR1 SGHRS and CDR2 YFSETQ come from the germline V gene. For the CDR3, the DNA is TGCGCCAGCAGCCTTCGACTAGAAGCCTACGAGCAGTACTTC. It codes for CASSLRLEAYEQYF.

This rearrangement joins TRBV29-1 to TRBJ2-1; D gene ambiguous. Germline CDR1 and CDR2: SQVTM and ANQGSEA. The ends were cut back, 0 bases at V and 0 bases at J, with 15 bases in the middle. The CDR3 runs 17 residues. The CDR3 DNA is TGCAGCGTTGAAGATCTAGACGCAGCAAGCTCCTACAATGAGCAGTTCTTC. It specifies CSVEDLDAASSYNEQFF.

There are a few counts of this clonotype. The gene calls are TRBV2 and TRBJ2-2; 8 positions match TRBD2. CDR1 SNHLY and CDR2 FYNNEI come from the germline V gene. Trimming removed 2 bases from V and 4 bases from J; junction bases left unmatched: 12. This CDR3 region has 18 residues. The CDR3 loop is CASSERARAGDLTGELFF. The DNA of the CDR3 is TGTGCCAGCAGTGAAAGGGCTCGAGCGGGGGACCTCACCGGGGAGCTGTTTTTT.

The rearrangement joins TRBV18 to TRBJ1-4, with D perhaps TRBD1 (6 bases). The CDR3 runs 14 residues. The V end lost 3 bases, the J end lost 4 bases, and 9 bases lay between the germline ends. Germline V gene data show CDR1 as KGHSH and CDR2 as LQKENI. CDR3 sequence: CASSPRTDNEKLFF. The CDR3 region has the DNA TGTGCCAGCTCACCGAGGACAGATAATGAAAAACTGTTTTTT.

This clonotype was seen only a few times. This chain connects TRBV7-9 to TRBJ2-5; 10 bases align to TRBD1. CDR1 is SEHNR and CDR2 is FQNEAQ in the germline V gene (reference sequence). There are 14 residues in the CDR3. V dropped 4 bases and J dropped 4; count of bases not matched to a gene: 3. The CDR3 sequence is CASSYRTGGETQYF. The CDR3, as DNA: TGTGCCAGCAGCTACCGGACAGGGGGAGAGACCCAGTACTTC.

This clonotype was detected a few times. The V gene is TRBV29-1, the J gene TRBJ2-7, with 7 positions matching TRBD1. Germline trimming cut 7 bases from V and 0 bases from J; bases unmatched to any gene: 6. The germline V gene has CDR1 SQVTM and CDR2 ANQGSEA. The CDR3 runs 13 residues. The CDR3 protein is CSARPGGSYEQYF. CDR3 coding DNA: TGCAGCGCCCGACCAGGGGGCTCCTACGAGCAGTACTTC.

The V call is TRBV29-1, the J call TRBJ2-7, with 7 positions matching TRBD1. After removal of 5 bases from V and 6 bases from J, the junction contained 13 bases not matched to a gene. This CDR3 is built from 14 residues. Germline V gene data show CDR1 as SQVTM and CDR2 as ANQGSEA. The CDR3 spells CSVSPAAGGSEQYF. The CDR3 bases are TGCAGCGTTTCTCCCGCCGCAGGGGGAAGCGAGCAGTACTTC.

This clonotype was counted a few times. The V and J genes are TRBV5-6 and TRBJ1-6, with 8 bases matching TRBD1. With V trimmed by 0 bases and J by 6 bases, 8 bases remained unmatched. Germline CDR1 is SGHDT and CDR2 is YYEEEE. The CDR3 runs 17 residues. The CDR3 loop is CASSLGGYRGSNSPLHF. The DNA of the CDR3 is TGTGCCAGCAGCTTGGGGGGATACAGGGGGAGTAATTCACCCCTCCACTTT.

There are a few counts of this clonotype. This chain uses TRBV23-1 with TRBJ2-2; D is perhaps TRBD2 (5 bases). TRBV23-1 is classed as an ORF, of uncertain function. The V and J ends lost 3 bases and 5 bases respectively, with 10 bases between them. The CDR3 covers 14 residues. The CDR3 is CASSHASLTGELFF. The DNA of the CDR3 is TGCGCCAGCAGTCATGCTAGCCTAACCGGGGAGCTGTTTTTT.

The chain combines TRBV7-3 with TRBJ1-2; TRBD1 might be the D (5 bases). CDR1 and CDR2 from the germline V gene are SGHTA and FQGTGA. Trimming stripped 1 base from V and 0 bases from J, with 12 bases between. This CDR3 region has 16 residues. The CDR3 region has the DNA TGTGCCAGCAGCTTAAACGGGGGGGTAGCTAACTATGGCTACACCTTC. This codes for CASSLNGGVANYGYTF. Combining the CDR3 with reference TRBV7-3 and TRBJ1-2 gives the whole variable domain GAGVSQTPSNKVTEKGKYVELRCDPISGHTALYWYRQSLGQGPEFLIYFQGTGAADDSGLPNDRFFAVRPEGSVSTLKIQRTERGDSAVYLCASSLNGGVANYGYTFGSGTRLTVV.

The chain's CDR3 is CASSLVSYGAVGWGANVLTF. The DNA for the CDR3 is TGTGCCAGCAGCTTAGTCTCCTACGGAGCCGTAGGGTGGGGGGCCAACGTCCTGACTTTC. The chain links TRBV7-9 to TRBJ2-6; D is unclear. V shed 1 base and J shed 4 bases, with 23 bases lying between them. This CDR3 has 20 residues. CDR1 SEHNR and CDR2 FQNEAQ come from the germline V gene (reference sequence).

This clonotype occurred a few times. The chain couples TRBV24-1 to TRBJ2-1; 9 nucleotides align to TRBD2. Germline CDR1 reads KGHDR; CDR2 reads SFDVKD. There are 13 residues in the CDR3. Germline trimming cut 4 bases from V and 9 bases from J; bases unmatched to any gene: 3. The CDR3 region has the DNA TGTGCCACCAGTGACTGGACTAGCGTTGAGCAGTTCTTC. Translation: CATSDWTSVEQFF.

The chain has TRBV7-2 and TRBJ2-1; maybe TRBD1 (6 bases). The CDR3 totals 13 residues. V lost 5 bases and J 6 bases, leaving 11 bases between the germline ends. Germline V gives CDR1 SGHTA, CDR2 FQGNSA. The CDR3 coding sequence is TGTGCCAGCAGCGTCGGACAGTCCAATGAGCAGTTCTTC. Protein product: CASSVGQSNEQFF.

This clonotype was counted between two and nine times. The chain employs TRBV5-5 and TRBJ2-1; possibly TRBD1 for D (6 bases). Trimming pared 0 bases from V and 7 bases from J, leaving 14 bases between. The CDR3 has 15 amino acids. CDR1 and CDR2 (germline): SGHKS, YYEKEE (reference sequence). CDR3 nucleotide sequence: TGTGCCAGCAGCTTGGCCCAGGGGAGTTGGAATGAGCAGTTCTTC. It codes for CASSLAQGSWNEQFF.

The chain employs TRBV9 and TRBJ1-2, with D possibly TRBD1 on 6 matching bases. The CDR3 is 15 residues long. The V gene lost 0 bases and the J gene lost 3 bases, with 12 bases spanning the gap. The germline gives CDR1 SGDLS, CDR2 YYNGEE. CDR3 DNA: TGTGCCAGCAGCGTAGAGGGCAGGGGCCACTATGGCTACACCTTC. Translated: CASSVEGRGHYGYTF.

This clonotype appeared a few times. The CDR3 sequence is CASSVAPGNEQFF. Written as DNA, the CDR3 is TGTGCCAGCAGCGTAGCTCCAGGTAATGAGCAGTTCTTC. The chain couples TRBV9 to TRBJ2-1; unclear D gene. This CDR3 has 13 amino acids. Germline CDR1 reads SGDLS; CDR2 reads YYNGEE. The ends were cut back, 0 bases at V and 7 bases at J, with 8 bases in the middle.

The chain has TRBV18 and TRBJ1-1; D is undetermined. CDR3 size: 16 residues. The germline V and J ends were trimmed by 2 bases and 0 bases, with 13 bases remaining between them. CDR1 is KGHSH, CDR2 LQKENI, per germline. In nucleotides, the CDR3 is TGTGCCAGCTCACCAGGCCCGGCATCACTGAACACTGAAGCTTTCTTT. This translates into CASSPGPASLNTEAFF.

The chain is built from TRBV9 and TRBJ2-1; D is unresolved. V was cut by 2 bases and J by 10 bases, with 13 bases left in between. From germline, CDR1 is SGDLS and CDR2 YYNGEE. This CDR3 is built from 13 residues. Here the CDR3 DNA reads TGTGCCAGCAGCGTCTTTAGAGAGACCGAGCAGTTCTTC. Translating it yields CASSVFRETEQFF.